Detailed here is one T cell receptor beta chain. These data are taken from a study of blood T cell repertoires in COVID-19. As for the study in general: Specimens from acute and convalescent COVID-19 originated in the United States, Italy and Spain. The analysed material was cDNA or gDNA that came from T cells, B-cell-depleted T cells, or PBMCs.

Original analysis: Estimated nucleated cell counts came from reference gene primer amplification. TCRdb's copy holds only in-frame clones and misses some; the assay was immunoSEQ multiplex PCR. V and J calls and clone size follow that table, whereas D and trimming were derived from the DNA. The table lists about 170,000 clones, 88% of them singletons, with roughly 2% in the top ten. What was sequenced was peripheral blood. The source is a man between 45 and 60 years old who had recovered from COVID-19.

The CDR3 bases are TGTGCCAGCAGTGAGCCGGAGCTGAACACTGAAGCTTTCTTT. Translated, it gives CASSEPELNTEAFF. The gene calls are TRBV2 and TRBJ1-1; D remains unclear. The germline V gene encodes CDR1 SNHLY and CDR2 FYNNEI. V lost 3 bases, J lost 0 bases, and 8 bases lay in between. The CDR3 is 14 amino acids.